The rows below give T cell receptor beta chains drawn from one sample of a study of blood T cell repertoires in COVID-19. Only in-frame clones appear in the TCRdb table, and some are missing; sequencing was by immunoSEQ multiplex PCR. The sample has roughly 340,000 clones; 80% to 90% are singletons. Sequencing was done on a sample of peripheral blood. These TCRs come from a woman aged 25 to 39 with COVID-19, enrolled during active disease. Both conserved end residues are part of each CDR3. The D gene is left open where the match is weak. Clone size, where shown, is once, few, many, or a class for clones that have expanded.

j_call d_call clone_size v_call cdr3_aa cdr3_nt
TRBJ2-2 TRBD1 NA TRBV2 CASKGQANTGELFF TGTGCCAGCAAGGGACAGGCGAACACCGGGGAGCTGTTTTTT
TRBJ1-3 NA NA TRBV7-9 CASSLVGADPGNTIYF TGTGCCAGCAGCTTAGTAGGGGCAGACCCTGGAAACACCATATATTTT
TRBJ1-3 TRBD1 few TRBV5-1 CASSPLEGAYSGNTIYF TGCGCCAGCAGCCCCCTCGAGGGGGCCTACTCTGGAAACACCATATATTTT
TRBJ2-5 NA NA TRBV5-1 CASSFSLLNQETQYF TGCGCCAGCAGCTTTTCTCTGTTAAACCAAGAGACCCAGTACTTC
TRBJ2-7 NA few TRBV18 CASSPEDATSEYF TGTGCCAGCTCCCCGGAAGACGCCACGAGCGAGTACTTC
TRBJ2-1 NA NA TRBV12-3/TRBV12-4 CASRGGLYNEQFF TGTGCCAGCAGGGGGGGACTGTACAATGAGCAGTTCTTC
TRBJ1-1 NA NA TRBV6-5 CASIQGTEAFF TGTGCCAGCATACAGGGCACTGAAGCTTTCTTT
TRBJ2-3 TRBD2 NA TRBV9 CASSVDHELAGGTDTQYF TGTGCCAGCAGCGTAGACCACGAACTAGCGGGAGGGACAGATACGCAGTATTTT
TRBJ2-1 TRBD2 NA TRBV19 CASSIGGGLVNEQFF TGTGCCAGTAGTATAGGGGGCGGACTAGTAAATGAGCAGTTCTTC
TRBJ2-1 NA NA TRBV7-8 CASSLGSGQYNAVFF TGTGCCAGCAGCTTAGGAAGTGGACAGTACAATGCGGTGTTCTTC
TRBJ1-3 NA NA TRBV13 CASSLAGTYGNTIYF TGTGCCAGCAGCTTAGCGGGGACATATGGAAACACCATATATTTT
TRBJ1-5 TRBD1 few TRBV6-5 CASSPDRVQPQHF TGTGCCAGCAGTCCGGACAGGGTTCAGCCCCAGCATTTT
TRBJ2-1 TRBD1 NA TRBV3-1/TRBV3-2 CASSQDGTGGVSPFF TGTGCCAGCAGCCAAGATGGGACAGGGGGCGTATCACCGTTCTTC
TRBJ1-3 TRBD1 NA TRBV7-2 CASSRGQPASGNTIYF TGTGCCAGCAGCCGGGGACAGCCAGCGTCGGGAAACACCATATATTTT
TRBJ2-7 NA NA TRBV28 CASSPALTYEQYF TGTGCCAGCAGTCCAGCGCTTACCTACGAGCAGTACTTC
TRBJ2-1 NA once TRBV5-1 CASSRDSTFNEQFF TGCGCCAGCAGTAGGGACTCTACTTTCAATGAGCAGTTCTTC
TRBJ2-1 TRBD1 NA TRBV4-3 CASRPGTGFRNEQFF TGCGCCAGCAGACCCGGGACAGGGTTTAGAAATGAGCAGTTCTTC
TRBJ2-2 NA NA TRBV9 CASSALGPSTGELFF TGTGCCAGCAGCGCTTTGGGGCCGAGCACCGGGGAGCTGTTTTTT
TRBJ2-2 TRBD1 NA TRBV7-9 CASSPRDREGTGELFF TGTGCCAGCAGCCCCCGGGACAGGGAGGGGACCGGGGAGCTGTTTTTT
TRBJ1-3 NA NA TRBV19 CASSVTAGLSGNTIYF TGTGCCAGTAGCGTTACGGCAGGGCTCTCTGGAAACACCATATATTTT
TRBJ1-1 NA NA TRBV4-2 CASSQERTANTEAFF TGTGCCAGCAGCCAAGAACGGACAGCGAACACTGAAGCTTTCTTT
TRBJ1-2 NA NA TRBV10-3 CAISARQEGNYGYTF TGTGCCATCAGTGCGAGGCAGGAGGGTAACTATGGCTACACCTTC
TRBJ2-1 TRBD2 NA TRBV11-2 CASSLDPWREYNEQFF TGTGCCAGCAGCTTAGATCCGTGGCGGGAGTACAATGAGCAGTTCTTC
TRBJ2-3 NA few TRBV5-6 CASSWGTSASTDTQYF TGTGCCAGCAGCTGGGGGACTTCGGCTAGCACAGATACGCAGTATTTT
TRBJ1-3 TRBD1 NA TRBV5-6 CASSTGQASTGNTIYF TGTGCCAGCAGCACGGGACAGGCCTCCACTGGAAACACCATATATTTT
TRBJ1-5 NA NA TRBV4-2 CASSQDQDNQPQHF TGTGCCAGCAGCCAAGACCAGGATAATCAGCCCCAGCATTTT